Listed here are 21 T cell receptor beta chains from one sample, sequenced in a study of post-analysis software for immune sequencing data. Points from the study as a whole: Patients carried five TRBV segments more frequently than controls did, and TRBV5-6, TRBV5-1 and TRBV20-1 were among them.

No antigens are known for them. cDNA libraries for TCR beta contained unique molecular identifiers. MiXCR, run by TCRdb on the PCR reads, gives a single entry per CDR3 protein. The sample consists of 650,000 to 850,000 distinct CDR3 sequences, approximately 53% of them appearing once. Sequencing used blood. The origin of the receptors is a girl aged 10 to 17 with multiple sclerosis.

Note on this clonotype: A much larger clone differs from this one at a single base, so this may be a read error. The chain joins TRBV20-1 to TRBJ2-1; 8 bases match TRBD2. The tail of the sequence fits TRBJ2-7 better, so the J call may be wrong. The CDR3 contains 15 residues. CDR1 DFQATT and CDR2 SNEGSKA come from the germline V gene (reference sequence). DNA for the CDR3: TGCAGTGCCCCCGAAGCGGGGGAGTTCTACAATGAGCAGTACTTC. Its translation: CSAPEAGEFYNEQYF.

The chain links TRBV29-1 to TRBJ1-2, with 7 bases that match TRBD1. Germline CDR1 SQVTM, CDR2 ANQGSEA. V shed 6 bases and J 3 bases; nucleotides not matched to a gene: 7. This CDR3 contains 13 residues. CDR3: CSVAQGRDYGYTF. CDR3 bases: TGCAGCGTCGCACAGGGGAGAGACTATGGCTACACCTTC.

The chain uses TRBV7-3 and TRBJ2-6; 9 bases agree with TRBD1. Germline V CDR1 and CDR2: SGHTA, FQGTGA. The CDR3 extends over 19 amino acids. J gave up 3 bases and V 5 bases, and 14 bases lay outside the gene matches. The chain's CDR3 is CASSLNPRQGVHGANVLTF. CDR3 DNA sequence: TGTGCCAGCAGCCTAAATCCGCGACAGGGGGTCCATGGGGCCAACGTCCTGACTTTC.

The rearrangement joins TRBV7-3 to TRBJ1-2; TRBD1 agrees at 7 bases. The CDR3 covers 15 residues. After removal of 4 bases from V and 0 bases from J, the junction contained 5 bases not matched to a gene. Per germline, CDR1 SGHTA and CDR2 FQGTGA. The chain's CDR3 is CASSSWTGPNYGYTF. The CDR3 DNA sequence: TGTGCCAGCAGCTCCTGGACAGGCCCTAACTATGGCTACACCTTC.

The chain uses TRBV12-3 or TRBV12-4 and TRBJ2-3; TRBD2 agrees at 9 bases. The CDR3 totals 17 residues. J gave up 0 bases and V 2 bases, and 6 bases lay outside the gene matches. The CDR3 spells CASSLSRSGRSTDTQYF. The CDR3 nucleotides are TGTGCCAGCAGTTTAAGTCGGAGCGGGAGGAGCACAGATACGCAGTATTTT.

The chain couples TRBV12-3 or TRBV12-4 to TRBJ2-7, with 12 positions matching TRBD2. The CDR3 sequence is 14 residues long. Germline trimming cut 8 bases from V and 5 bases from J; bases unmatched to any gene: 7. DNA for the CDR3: TGTGCCAGCGGCCTAGCGGGGGGGTCGAACGAGCAGTACTTC. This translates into CASGLAGGSNEQYF.

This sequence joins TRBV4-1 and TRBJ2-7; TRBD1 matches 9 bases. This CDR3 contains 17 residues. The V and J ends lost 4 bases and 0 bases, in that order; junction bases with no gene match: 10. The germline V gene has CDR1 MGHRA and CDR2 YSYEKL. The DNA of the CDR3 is TGCGCCAGCAGCCCGCGACTTGGACAGGGGAGCTCCTACGAGCAGTACTTC. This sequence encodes CASSPRLGQGSSYEQYF.

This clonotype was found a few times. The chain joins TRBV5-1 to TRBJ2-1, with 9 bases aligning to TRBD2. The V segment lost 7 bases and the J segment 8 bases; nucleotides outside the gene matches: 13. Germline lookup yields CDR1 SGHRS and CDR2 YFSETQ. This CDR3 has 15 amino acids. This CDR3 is CASGSGGRVADEQFF. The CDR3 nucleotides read TGCGCCAGCGGTTCGGGCGGGAGGGTAGCGGATGAGCAGTTCTTC.

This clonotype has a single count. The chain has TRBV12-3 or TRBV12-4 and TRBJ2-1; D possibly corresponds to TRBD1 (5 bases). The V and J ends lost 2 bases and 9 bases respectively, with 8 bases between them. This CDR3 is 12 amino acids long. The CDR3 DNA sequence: TGTGCCAGCAGTTTAATGGGGCGTGAGCAGTTCTTC. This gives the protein CASSLMGREQFF.

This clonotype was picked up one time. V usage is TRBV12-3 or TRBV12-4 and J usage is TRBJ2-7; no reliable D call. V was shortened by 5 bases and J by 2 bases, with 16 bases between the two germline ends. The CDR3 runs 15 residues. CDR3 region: CASSPRTLGPYEQYF. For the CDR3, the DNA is TGTGCCAGCAGTCCCCGGACCTTGGGCCCCTACGAGCAGTACTTC.

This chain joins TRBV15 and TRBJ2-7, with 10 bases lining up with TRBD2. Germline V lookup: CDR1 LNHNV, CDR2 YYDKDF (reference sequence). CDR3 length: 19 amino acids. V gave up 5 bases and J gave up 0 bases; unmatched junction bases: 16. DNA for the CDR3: TGTGCCACCAGCGCGGGGCTACTAGCGGGAAGAACCCGCTCCTACGAGCAGTACTTC. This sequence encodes CATSAGLLAGRTRSYEQYF.

CDR3 in amino acids: CATSDRTGRSSYNEQFF. The CDR3 nucleotides read TGTGCCACCAGTGACAGGACAGGCCGCAGCTCCTACAATGAGCAGTTCTTC. The chain links TRBV24-1 to TRBJ2-1, with 7 bases lining up with TRBD1. V trimming: 4 bases; J trimming: 0 bases; junction bases outside the gene matches: 8. The germline V gene encodes CDR1 KGHDR and CDR2 SFDVKD. This CDR3 has 17 amino acids.

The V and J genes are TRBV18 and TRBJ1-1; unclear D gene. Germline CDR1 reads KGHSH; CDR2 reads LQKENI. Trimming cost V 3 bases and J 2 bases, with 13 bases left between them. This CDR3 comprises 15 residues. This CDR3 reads CASSPQERRNTEAFF. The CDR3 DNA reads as TGTGCCAGCTCACCCCAGGAGCGGAGAAACACTGAAGCTTTCTTT.

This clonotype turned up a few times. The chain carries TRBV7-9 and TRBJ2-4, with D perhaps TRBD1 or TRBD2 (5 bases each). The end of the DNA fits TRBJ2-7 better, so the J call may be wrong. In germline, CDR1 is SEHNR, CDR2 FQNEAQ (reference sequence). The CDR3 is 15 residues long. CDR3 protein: CASSRDRGLYYEQYF. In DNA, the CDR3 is TGTGCCAGCAGCCGGGACCGGGGTTTATACTACGAGCAGTACTTC.

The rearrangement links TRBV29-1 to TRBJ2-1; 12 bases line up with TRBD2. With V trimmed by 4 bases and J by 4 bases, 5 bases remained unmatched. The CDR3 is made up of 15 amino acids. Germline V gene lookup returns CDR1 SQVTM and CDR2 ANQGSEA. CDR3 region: CSVVLTSGSYNEQFF. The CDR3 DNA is TGCAGCGTTGTCCTGACTAGCGGGAGTTACAATGAGCAGTTCTTC.

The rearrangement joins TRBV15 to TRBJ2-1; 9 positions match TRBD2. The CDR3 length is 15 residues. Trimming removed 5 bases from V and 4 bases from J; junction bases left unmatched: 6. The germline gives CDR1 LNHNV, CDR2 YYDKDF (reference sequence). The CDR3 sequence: CATSQSGRSYNEQFF. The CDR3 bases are TGTGCCACCAGCCAGAGCGGGAGGTCATACAATGAGCAGTTCTTC.

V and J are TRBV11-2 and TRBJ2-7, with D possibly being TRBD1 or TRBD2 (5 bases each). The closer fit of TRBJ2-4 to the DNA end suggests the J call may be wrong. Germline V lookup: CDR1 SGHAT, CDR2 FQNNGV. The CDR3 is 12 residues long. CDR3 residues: CASRPEGNIQYF. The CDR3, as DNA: TGTGCCAGCAGACCCGAGGGGAACATTCAGTACTTC.

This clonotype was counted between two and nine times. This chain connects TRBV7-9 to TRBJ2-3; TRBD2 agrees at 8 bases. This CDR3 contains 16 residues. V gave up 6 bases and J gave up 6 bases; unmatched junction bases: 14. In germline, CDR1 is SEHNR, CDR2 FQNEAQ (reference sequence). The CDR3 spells CASRLAPGGLRDTQYF. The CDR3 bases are TGTGCCAGCAGGCTAGCTCCGGGGGGGTTACGCGATACGCAGTATTTT.

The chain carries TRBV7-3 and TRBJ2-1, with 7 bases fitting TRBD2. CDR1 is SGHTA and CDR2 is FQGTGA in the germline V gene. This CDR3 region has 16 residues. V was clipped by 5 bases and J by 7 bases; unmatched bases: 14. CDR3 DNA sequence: TGTGCCAGCAGCCCCTTTGGCGGGAGTCGGGTTAATGAGCAGTTCTTC. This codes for CASSPFGGSRVNEQFF.

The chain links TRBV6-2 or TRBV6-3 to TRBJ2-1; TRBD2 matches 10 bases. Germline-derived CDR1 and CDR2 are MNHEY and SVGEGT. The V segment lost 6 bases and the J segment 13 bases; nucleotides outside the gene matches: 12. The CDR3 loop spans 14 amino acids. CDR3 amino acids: CASSHYLAGGAQFF. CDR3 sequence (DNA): TGTGCCAGCAGCCATTACTTAGCGGGAGGCGCTCAGTTCTTC.

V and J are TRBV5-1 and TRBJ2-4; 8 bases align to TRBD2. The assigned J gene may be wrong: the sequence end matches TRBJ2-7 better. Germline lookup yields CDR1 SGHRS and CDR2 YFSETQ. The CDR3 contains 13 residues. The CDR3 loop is CASSDSGSSEQYF. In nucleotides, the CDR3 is TGCGCCAGCTCGGACAGCGGGAGCTCCGAGCAGTACTTC.